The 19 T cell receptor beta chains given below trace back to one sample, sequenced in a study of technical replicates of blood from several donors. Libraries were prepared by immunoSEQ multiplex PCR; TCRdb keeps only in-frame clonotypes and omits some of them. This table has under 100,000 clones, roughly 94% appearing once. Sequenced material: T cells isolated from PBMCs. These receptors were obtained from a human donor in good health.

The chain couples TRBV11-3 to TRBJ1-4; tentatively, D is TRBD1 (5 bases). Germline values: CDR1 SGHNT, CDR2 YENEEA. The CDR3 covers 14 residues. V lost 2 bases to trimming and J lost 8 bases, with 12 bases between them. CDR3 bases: TGTGCCAGCAGCTTACCCAGGGTCGCAGAAAAACTGTTTTTT. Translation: CASSLPRVAEKLFF.

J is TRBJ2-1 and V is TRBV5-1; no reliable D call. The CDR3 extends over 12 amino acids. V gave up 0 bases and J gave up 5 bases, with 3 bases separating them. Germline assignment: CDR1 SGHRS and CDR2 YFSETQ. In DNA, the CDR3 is TGCGCCAGCAGCTTGGTAAACAATGAGCAGTTCTTC. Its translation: CASSLVNNEQFF.

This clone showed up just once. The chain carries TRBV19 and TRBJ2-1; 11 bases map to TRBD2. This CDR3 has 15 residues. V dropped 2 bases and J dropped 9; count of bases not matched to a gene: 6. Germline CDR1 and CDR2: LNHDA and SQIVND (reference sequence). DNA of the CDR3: TGTGCCAGTAGTATAAGCCTAGCGGGAGGTTCTGAGCAGTTCTTC. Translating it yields CASSISLAGGSEQFF.

CDR3 loop: CATTDRLYGELFF. The CDR3 bases are TGTGCCACCACAGACAGGCTTTACGGGGAGCTGTTTTTT. This chain uses TRBV15 with TRBJ2-2, with D maybe TRBD1 (6 bases). The germline V gene has CDR1 LNHNV and CDR2 YYDKDF (reference sequence). The CDR3 consists of 13 residues. Trimming removed 7 bases from V and 7 bases from J, with 13 bases in between.

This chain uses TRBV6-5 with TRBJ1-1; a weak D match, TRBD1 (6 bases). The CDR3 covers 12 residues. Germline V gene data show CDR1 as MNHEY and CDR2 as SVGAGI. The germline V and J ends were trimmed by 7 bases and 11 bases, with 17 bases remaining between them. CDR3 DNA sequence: TGTGCCAGCACCGGGGGGGGGCAGCGTGCTTTCTTT. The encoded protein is CASTGGGQRAFF.

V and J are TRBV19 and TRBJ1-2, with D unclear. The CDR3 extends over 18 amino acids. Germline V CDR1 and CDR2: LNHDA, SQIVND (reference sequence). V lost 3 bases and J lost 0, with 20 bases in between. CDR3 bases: TGTGCCAGTAGTATGGCGAGGAAAATCGGAGTAGCTAACTATGGCTACACCTTC. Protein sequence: CASSMARKIGVANYGYTF.

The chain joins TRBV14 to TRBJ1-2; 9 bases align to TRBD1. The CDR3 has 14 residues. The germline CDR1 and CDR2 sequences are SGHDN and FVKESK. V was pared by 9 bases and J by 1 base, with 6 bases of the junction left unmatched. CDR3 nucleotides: TGTGCCAGAGAACCGGGACAGGGTAACTATGGCTACACCTTC. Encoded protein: CAREPGQGNYGYTF.

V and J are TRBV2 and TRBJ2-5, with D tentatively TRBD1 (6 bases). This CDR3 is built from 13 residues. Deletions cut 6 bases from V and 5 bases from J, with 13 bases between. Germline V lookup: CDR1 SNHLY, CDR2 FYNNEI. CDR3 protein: CASRGQLGETQYF. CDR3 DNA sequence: TGTGCCAGCAGGGGACAATTAGGGGAGACCCAGTACTTC.

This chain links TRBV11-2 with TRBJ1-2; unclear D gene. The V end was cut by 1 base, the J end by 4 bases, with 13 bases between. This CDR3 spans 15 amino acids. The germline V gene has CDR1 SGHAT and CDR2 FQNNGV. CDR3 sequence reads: CASSLGSGPRYGYTF. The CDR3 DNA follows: TGTGCCAGCAGCTTAGGGTCAGGTCCCCGCTATGGCTACACCTTC. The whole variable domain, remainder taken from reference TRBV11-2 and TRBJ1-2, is EAGVAQSPRYKIIEKRQSVAFWCNPISGHATLYWYQQILGQGPKLLIQFQNNGVVDDSQLPKDRFSAERLKGVDSTLKIQPAKLEDSAVYLCASSLGSGPRYGYTFGSGTRLTVV.

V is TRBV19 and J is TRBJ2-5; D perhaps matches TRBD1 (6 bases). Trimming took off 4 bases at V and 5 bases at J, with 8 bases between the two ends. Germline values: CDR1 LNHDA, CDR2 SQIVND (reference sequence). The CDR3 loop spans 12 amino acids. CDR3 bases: TGTGCCAGTAGTACCACAGGGGAGACCCAGTACTTC. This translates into CASSTTGETQYF.

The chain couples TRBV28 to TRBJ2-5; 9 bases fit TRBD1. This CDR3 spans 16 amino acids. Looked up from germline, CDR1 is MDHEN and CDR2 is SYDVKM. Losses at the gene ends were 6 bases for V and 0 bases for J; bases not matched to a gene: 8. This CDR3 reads CASSQPGQGHQETQYF. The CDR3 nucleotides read TGTGCCAGCAGCCAACCTGGACAGGGGCACCAAGAGACCCAGTACTTC.

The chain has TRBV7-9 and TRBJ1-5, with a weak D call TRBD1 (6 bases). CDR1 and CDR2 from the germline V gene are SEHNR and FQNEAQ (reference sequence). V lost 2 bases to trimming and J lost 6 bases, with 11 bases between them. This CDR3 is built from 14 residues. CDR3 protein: CASSLTGMVQPQHF. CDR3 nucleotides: TGTGCCAGCAGCTTAACAGGGATGGTTCAGCCCCAGCATTTT. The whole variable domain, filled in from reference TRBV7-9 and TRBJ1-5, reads DTGVSQNPRHKITKRGQNVTFRCDPISEHNRLYWYRQTLGQGPEFLTYFQNEAQLEKSRLLSDRFSAERPKGSFSTLEIQRTEQGDSAMYLCASSLTGMVQPQHFGDGTRLSIL.

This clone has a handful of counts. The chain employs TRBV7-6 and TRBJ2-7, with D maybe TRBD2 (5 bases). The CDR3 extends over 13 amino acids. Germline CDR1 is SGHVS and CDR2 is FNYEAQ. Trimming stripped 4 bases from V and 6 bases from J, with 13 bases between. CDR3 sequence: CASSSLRSGEQYF. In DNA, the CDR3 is TGTGCCAGCAGCTCGCTCCGGAGCGGCGAGCAGTACTTC.

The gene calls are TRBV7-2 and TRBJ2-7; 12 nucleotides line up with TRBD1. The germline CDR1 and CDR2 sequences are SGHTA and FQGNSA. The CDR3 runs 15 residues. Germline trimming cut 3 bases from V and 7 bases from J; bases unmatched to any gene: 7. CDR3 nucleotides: TGTGCCAGCAGCTTTGGGGACAGGGGGCCAGGGGAGCAGTACTTC. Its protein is CASSFGDRGPGEQYF.

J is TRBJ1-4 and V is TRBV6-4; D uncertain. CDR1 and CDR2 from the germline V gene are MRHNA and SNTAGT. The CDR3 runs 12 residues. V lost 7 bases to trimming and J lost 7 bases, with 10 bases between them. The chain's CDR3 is CASKAESEKLFF. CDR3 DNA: TGTGCCAGCAAGGCGGAGAGTGAAAAACTGTTTTTT.

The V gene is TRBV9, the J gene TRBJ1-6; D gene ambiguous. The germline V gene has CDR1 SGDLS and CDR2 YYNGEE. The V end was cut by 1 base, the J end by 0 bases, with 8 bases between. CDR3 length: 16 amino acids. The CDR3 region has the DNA TGTGCCAGCAGCGTACGACTGAGCTCCTATAATTCACCCCTCCACTTT. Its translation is CASSVRLSSYNSPLHF.

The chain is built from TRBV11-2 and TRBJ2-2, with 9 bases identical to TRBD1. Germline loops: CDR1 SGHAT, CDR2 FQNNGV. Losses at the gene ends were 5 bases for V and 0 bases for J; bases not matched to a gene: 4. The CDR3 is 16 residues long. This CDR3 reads CASSARQGANTGELFF. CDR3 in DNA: TGTGCCAGCAGCGCTCGACAGGGGGCGAACACCGGGGAGCTGTTTTTT.

The chain's CDR3 is CSVDTPGQGEYGYTF. CDR3 coding DNA: TGCAGCGTGGATACCCCTGGACAGGGGGAGTATGGCTACACCTTC. The J gene is TRBJ1-2, the V gene TRBV29-1; 10 bases map to TRBD1. V was clipped by 6 bases and J by 5 bases; unmatched bases: 12. Germline V CDR1 and CDR2: SQVTM, ANQGSEA. The CDR3 has 15 amino acids.

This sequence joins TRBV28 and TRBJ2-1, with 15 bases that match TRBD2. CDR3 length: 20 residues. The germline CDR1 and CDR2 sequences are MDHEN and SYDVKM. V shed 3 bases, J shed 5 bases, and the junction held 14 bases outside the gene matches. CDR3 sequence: CASSFTLLGTSGRSDNEQFF. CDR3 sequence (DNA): TGTGCCAGCAGTTTTACGCTATTAGGGACTAGCGGGAGGTCCGACAATGAGCAGTTCTTC.